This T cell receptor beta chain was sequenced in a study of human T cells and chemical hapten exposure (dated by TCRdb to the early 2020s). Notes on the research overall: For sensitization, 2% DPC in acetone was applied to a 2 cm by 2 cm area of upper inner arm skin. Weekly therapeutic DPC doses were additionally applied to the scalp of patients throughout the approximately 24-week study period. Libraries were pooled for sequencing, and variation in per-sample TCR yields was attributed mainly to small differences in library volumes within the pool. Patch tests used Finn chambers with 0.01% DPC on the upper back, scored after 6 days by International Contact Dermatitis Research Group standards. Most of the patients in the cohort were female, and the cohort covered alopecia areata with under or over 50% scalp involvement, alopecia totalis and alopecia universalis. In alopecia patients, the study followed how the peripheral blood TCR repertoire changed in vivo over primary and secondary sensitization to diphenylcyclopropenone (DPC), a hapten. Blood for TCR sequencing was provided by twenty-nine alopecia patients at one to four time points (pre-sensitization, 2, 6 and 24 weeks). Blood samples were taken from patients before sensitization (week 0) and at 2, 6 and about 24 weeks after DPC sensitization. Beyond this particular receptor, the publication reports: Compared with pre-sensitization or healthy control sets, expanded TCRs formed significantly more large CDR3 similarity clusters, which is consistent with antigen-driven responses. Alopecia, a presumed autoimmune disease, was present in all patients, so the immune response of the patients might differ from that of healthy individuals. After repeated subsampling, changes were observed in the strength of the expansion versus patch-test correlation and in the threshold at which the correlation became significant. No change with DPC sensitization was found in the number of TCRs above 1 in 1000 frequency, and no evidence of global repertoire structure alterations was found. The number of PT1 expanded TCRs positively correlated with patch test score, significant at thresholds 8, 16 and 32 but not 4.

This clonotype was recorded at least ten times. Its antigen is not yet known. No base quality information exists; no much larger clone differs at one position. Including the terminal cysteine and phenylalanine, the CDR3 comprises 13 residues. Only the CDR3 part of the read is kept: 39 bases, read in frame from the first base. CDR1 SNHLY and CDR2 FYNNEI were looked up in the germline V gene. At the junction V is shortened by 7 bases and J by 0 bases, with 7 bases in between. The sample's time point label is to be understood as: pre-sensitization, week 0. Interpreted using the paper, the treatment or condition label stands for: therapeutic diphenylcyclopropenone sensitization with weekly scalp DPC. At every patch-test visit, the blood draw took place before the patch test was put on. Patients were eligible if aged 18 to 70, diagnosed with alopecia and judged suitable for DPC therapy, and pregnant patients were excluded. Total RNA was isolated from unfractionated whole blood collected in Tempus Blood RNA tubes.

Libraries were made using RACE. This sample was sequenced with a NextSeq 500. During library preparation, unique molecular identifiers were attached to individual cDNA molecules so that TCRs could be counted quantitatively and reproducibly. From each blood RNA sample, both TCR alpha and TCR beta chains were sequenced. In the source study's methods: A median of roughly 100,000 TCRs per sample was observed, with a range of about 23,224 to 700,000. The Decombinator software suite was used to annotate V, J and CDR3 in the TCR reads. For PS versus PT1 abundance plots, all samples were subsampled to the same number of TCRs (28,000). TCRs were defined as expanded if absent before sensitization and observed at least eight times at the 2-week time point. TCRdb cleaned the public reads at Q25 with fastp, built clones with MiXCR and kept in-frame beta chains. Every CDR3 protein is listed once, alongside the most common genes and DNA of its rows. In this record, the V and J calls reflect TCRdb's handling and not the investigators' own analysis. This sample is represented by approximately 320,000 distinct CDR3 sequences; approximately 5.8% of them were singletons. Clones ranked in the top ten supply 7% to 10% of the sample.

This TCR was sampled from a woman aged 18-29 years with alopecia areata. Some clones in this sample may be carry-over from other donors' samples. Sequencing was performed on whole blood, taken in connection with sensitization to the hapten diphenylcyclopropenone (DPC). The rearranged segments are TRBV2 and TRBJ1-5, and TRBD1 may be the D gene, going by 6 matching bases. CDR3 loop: CASNRASNQPQHF. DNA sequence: TGTGCCAGCAACAGGGCTAGCAATCAGCCCCAGCATTTT.